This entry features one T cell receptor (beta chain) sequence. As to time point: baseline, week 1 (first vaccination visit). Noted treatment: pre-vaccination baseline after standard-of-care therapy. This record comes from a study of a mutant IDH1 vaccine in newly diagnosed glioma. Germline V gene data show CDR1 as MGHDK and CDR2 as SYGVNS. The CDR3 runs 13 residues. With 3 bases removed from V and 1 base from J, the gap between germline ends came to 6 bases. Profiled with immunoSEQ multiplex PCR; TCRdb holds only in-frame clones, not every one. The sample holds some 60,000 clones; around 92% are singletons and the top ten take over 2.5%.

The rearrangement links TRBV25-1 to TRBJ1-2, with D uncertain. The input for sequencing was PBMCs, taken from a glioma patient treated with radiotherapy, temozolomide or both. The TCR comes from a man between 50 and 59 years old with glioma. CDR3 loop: CASSEGFNYGYTF. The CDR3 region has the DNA TGTGCCAGCAGTGAGGGATTTAACTATGGCTACACCTTC.